Each of the 10 T cell receptor beta chains below was sequenced from the same sample in a study of hypomethylating agent response in myelodysplastic syndrome. Here immunoSEQ multiplex PCR was the method, and the copy in TCRdb shows in-frame clones only, minus some. The sample yields fewer than 7,500 clones, 70% to 90% seen once. Sample: bone marrow, taken before or after starting hypomethylating agent treatment for myelodysplastic syndrome (not recorded which). These receptors originate from a human donor with myelodysplastic syndrome.

J is TRBJ1-6 and V is TRBV5-4; TRBD1 agrees at 7 bases. Germline assignment: CDR1 SGHNT and CDR2 YYREEE (reference sequence). V gave up 6 bases and J gave up 3 bases; unmatched junction bases: 9. The CDR3 runs to 16 residues. The DNA for the CDR3 is TGTGCCAGCAACCTCAGGGGGGATCTCTATAATTCACCCCTCCACTTT. It translates to CASNLRGDLYNSPLHF.

V is TRBV6-6 and J is TRBJ1-2; 12 bases line up with TRBD1. The CDR3 consists of 16 residues. V was pared by 2 bases and J by 7 bases, with 8 bases of the junction left unmatched. CDR1 and CDR2 from the germline V gene are MNHNY and SVGAGI (reference sequence). CDR3 residues: CASSYGRDRGLGGYTF. The CDR3 nucleotides read TGTGCCAGCAGTTACGGGCGGGACAGGGGGCTTGGTGGCTACACCTTC.

The V call is TRBV27, the J call TRBJ2-2; 15 nucleotides agree with TRBD2. This CDR3 spans 19 amino acids. Germline loops: CDR1 MNHEY, CDR2 SMNVEV (reference sequence). Losses at the gene ends were 4 bases for V and 2 bases for J; bases not matched to a gene: 8. In DNA, the CDR3 is TGTGCCAGCAGTTCCGGACTAGCGGGGGGGTGGGGCAACACCGGGGAGCTGTTTTTT. Translation gives CASSSGLAGGWGNTGELFF.

The rearrangement uses TRBV9 and TRBJ2-3; D ambiguous. The CDR3 is 12 amino acids. Germline lookup yields CDR1 SGDLS and CDR2 YYNGEE. V dropped 0 bases and J dropped 6 bases, with 5 bases sitting between them. This chain's CDR3 is CASSVGGDTQYF. CDR3 coding DNA: TGTGCCAGCAGCGTAGGTGGGGATACGCAGTATTTT.

In DNA form, the CDR3 reads TGTGCCAGCAGTGACCCCGGTTGGTCACGGGAGCAGTACTTC. This codes for CASSDPGWSREQYF. This rearrangement joins TRBV6-5 to TRBJ2-7; D gene ambiguous. V was clipped by 5 bases and J by 7 bases, with 18 bases between them. Looked up from germline, CDR1 is MNHEY and CDR2 is SVGAGI. CDR3 length: 14 residues.

The CDR3: CASSLQGAGQPQHF. The CDR3 nucleotides read TGCGCCAGCAGCCTACAGGGGGCGGGTCAGCCCCAGCATTTT. This chain connects TRBV4-1 to TRBJ1-5; 9 bases line up with TRBD1. This CDR3 has 14 amino acids. Trimming cost V 4 bases and J 6 bases; bases outside gene matches: 4. Germline V CDR1 and CDR2: MGHRA, YSYEKL.

The V call is TRBV27, the J call TRBJ1-1; D unclear. Germline V gene lookup returns CDR1 MNHEY and CDR2 SMNVEV (reference sequence). V was shortened by 8 bases and J by 6 bases, with 16 bases between the two germline ends. This CDR3 comprises 13 residues. The CDR3, as DNA: TGTGCCAGCCGCGACCTGGGTACTGCTGAAGCTTTCTTT. It encodes CASRDLGTAEAFF.

This chain links TRBV7-9 with TRBJ2-1, with 7 bases fitting TRBD1. The CDR3 has 18 amino acids. Per germline, CDR1 SEHNR and CDR2 FQNEAQ (reference sequence). V lost 3 bases to trimming and J lost 0 bases; unmatched junction nucleotides: 11. CDR3 loop: CASSFPTGVWSSYNEQFF. The CDR3 coding sequence is TGTGCCAGCAGCTTCCCCACAGGGGTGTGGAGCTCCTACAATGAGCAGTTCTTC.

The chain is built from TRBV28 and TRBJ1-1; unclear D gene. The CDR3 is made up of 15 amino acids. Trimming stripped 2 bases from V and 5 bases from J, with 15 bases between. Germline V gene data show CDR1 as MDHEN and CDR2 as SYDVKM. The CDR3 sequence: CASSLPGGPETEAFF. The CDR3 DNA is TGTGCCAGCAGTTTACCCGGCGGGCCGGAAACTGAAGCTTTCTTT.

This rearrangement joins TRBV5-1 to TRBJ2-7, with D uncertain. Trimming took off 0 bases at V and 0 bases at J, with 7 bases between the two ends. The CDR3 runs 14 residues. CDR1 is SGHRS, CDR2 YFSETQ, per germline. The CDR3 reads CASSLGLISYEQYF. The CDR3 coding sequence is TGCGCCAGCAGCTTGGGACTGATCTCCTACGAGCAGTACTTC.